The source of this T cell receptor beta chain is a study of glioma-infiltrating T cells after dendritic cell vaccination (dated by TCRdb to the mid-2010s). In the study overall: Of the 15 or so glioblastoma patients in the cohort, all drawn from Phase I and II dendritic cell vaccination trials, 9 were newly diagnosed and 6 had recurrent disease. Between about 2003 and 2012, patients were given autologous tumor lysate-pulsed dendritic cell vaccination. The vaccine consisted of monocyte-derived dendritic cells cultured about seven days with IL-4 and GM-CSF, then pulsed overnight with autologous tumor lysate. Each patient got three intradermal injections of the dendritic cell vaccine, spaced at biweekly intervals, in the arm below the axilla. Tumor-infiltrating lymphocyte content was quantified and tumor and blood repertoires were compared in dendritic cell-vaccinated glioblastoma patients by deep sequencing of TCR beta CDR3 regions. Survival after dendritic cell vaccination was correlated with TCR sequencing metrics, such as TIL content and the overlap between tumor and blood repertoires.

Counted from cysteine to phenylalanine, this CDR3 has 18 amino acids. Only the CDR3 DNA is retained, 54 bases long and in frame from the first base. According to the germline V gene, CDR1 reads SGHRS and CDR2 reads YFSETQ. Unmatched junction bases come to 12, with V trimmed by 2 bases and J by 5 bases. In regard to this clone: Its binding antigen is unknown. No much larger clone is present one base from it, and per-base qualities are unavailable.

Broader findings and caveats from the paper: The three-group TCR overlap response model was characterized as speculative, and prospective validation of the model was stated to be required. No direct relationship between TCR clonality and survival was found, suggesting that a diverse polyclonal response may matter. The cohort was small and heterogeneous, with few patients having full blood and tumor sets and even fewer initial-recurrent tumor pairs. After dendritic cell vaccination, a higher estimated pretreatment TIL content predicted longer time to progression and longer overall survival.

Patients were selected on the basis of adequate residual fresh-frozen tumor tissue and more than two years of available survival data. An isocitrate dehydrogenase mutation was not carried by any of the glioblastoma patients, although molecular status was otherwise variable. PBMC were collected before vaccination, two weeks after the third vaccination, and at tumor progression when it occurred. The Qiagen DNeasy Blood extraction Kit was used for extraction of genomic DNA. The immunoSEQ assay amplified TCRB CDR3 regions from approximately 1.8 micrograms of genomic DNA, or from all available DNA when less than that amount was available. For multiplex PCR, 60 forward primers for TCR V beta segments and 13 reverse primers for J beta segments were used. To estimate the number of reads per starting template, synthetic control templates were added to each sample at limiting dilution. The Illumina HiSeq System generated sequencing reads of 87 bp. As for how the authors treated the data: PCR and sequencing errors were removed by merging closely related sequences with a nearest neighbor algorithm. TCR overlap was defined as the percentage of unique tumor TCR beta sequences that were also found in the peripheral blood of the same patient. What TCRdb holds here is the immuneACCESS table cut down to in-frame rearrangements. Part of the clones is not present; checked against another copy, under half of the missing clones reflect an unresolved V gene, and the others are unexplained. From that table come the V and J calls and clone size; the DNA was used to work out D and trimming. The sample contains roughly 52,000 clones, about 85% of them found a single time. The ten largest make up approximately 10% of the sample.

This specimen was blood, taken before dendritic cell vaccination. The sequence was collected from a human donor with glioblastoma. The chain is made from TRBV5-1 and TRBJ2-2; 10 of the junction bases match TRBD2. In nucleotides, the sequence is TGCGCCAGCAGCTTAAAATCTGTGACAGCGGGGGGGACCGGGGAGCTGTTTTTT. This encodes CASSLKSVTAGGTGELFF.